This T cell receptor beta chain was profiled in a study of shared clonotypes between healthy human individuals. Germline V gives CDR1 MNHEY, CDR2 SMNVEV (reference sequence). The CDR3 runs 13 residues. The junction had 1 base not matched to a gene; V was cut back by 6 bases and J by 3 bases. Comments on this clone: The target antigen is unknown.

Overall study results and limits: Genetic and exposure-history diversity was limited by the small donor number.

Deep was the level at which the assay was run. In the authors' workflow: Junction-only immunoSEQ sequences carried no quality scores, so filtering differed. Sequencing used immunoSEQ multiplex PCR; TCRdb keeps in-frame clones, though not all of them. V, J and clone size are those of that table, while D and trimming were read from the DNA. The data hold about half a million clones, with about 84% observed a single time. Tens of millions of PBMCs supplied genomic DNA for unsorted samples. This chain uses TRBV27 with TRBJ2-3, with 9 nucleotides matching TRBD2. Material: PBMCs. The clonotype comes from a woman between 40 and 50 years old in good health. Some clones in this sample may be carry-over from other donors' samples. CDR3 nucleotides: TGTGCCAGCAGAACTAGCGGGACAGATACGCAGTATTTT. Its protein product is CASRTSGTDTQYF.